Described below is a single T cell receptor beta chain sequence and its context. At least ten counts were recorded for this clonotype. Its antigen remains unidentified. There are no base qualities to consult, and no much larger clone falls within one base. TCRdb names Illumina HiSeq 1500 as the instrument used. The public reads were reprocessed in TCRdb via fastp at Q25 and MiXCR, keeping in-frame beta chains. Identical CDR3 proteins give one entry, which carries the most common genes and DNA. For this sample there are 500,000 to 600,000 distinct CDR3 sequences; 16% appear just once. In total, the top ten clones hold around 25% of the sample. This entry comes from a study of T cell repertoires in cytomegalovirus infection (dated by TCRdb to the late 2010s). About the full investigation: Donor HLA type was relevant to the analysis, because carriage of CMV infection together with the matching HLA type was indicated by public TCR beta signatures. On the study overall, not on this receptor specifically: In both this cohort and an independent roughly 330-donor cohort, the cumulative frequency of public TCR beta family members distinguished carriers of CMV infection plus the relevant HLA type. The ex vivo response was dominated by HLA-C-restricted CMV-specific TCR beta clonotypes, which also provided the single most frequent clonotype in two of eight donors.

Sequenced input: CD8+ T cells from PBMCs. This clonotype was sampled from a human donor in good health (CMV status not recorded). Some clones in this sample may be carry-over from other donors' samples.

The CDR3 reads CASSYTVTGPSNTEAFF. Read as DNA, the sequence is TGTGCCAGCAGTTACACGGTCACAGGGCCTTCGAACACTGAAGCTTTCTTT. The chain joins TRBV6-6 to TRBJ1-1; a weak D assignment points to TRBD1 (6 bases agree). V is cut by 2 bases and J by 1 base, and the space between the germline ends is 17 bases. For CDR1 and CDR2, the germline V gene (reference sequence) lists MNHNY and SVGAGI. Including the terminal cysteine and phenylalanine, the CDR3 comprises 17 residues. Of all the DNA, just the CDR3 is kept, 51 bases in frame from base 1.